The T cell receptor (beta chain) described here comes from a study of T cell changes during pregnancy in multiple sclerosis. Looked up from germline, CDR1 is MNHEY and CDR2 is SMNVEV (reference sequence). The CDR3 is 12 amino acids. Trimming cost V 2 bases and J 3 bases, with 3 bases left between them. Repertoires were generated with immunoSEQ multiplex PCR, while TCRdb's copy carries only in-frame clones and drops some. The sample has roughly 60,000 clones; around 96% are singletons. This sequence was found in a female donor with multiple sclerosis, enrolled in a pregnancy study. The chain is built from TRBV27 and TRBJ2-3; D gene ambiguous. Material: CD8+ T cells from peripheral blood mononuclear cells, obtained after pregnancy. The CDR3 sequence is CASSLITDTQYF. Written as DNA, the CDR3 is TGTGCCAGCAGTTTAATAACAGATACGCAGTATTTT.